This TCR beta chain stems from a study of blood T cell repertoires in COVID-19. Germline V gene data show CDR1 as SGHTA and CDR2 as FQGNSA. Trimming took 8 bases from V and 4 from J, leaving 17 bases between them. The CDR3 is 14 amino acids. TCRdb keeps only in-frame clones here, not all; method: immunoSEQ multiplex PCR. The sample lists around 190,000 clones, 75% to 90% occurring once. This receptor was taken from a man aged 25 to 45 with acute or convalescent COVID-19. The specimen was peripheral blood. The rearrangement joins TRBV7-2 to TRBJ2-5; possible D gene TRBD1, 5 bases. CDR3 nucleotide sequence: TGTGCCAGCGTCCCCGGCAGGGCAGGAGAGACCCAGTACTTC. Protein sequence: CASVPGRAGETQYF. Together with reference TRBV7-2 and TRBJ2-5, the CDR3 gives the full variable domain: GAGVSQSPSNKVTEKGKDVELRCDPISGHTALYWYRQSLGQGLEFLIYFQGNSAPDKSGLPSDRFSAERTGGSVSTLTIQRTQQEDSAVYLCASVPGRAGETQYFGPGTRLLVL.